This T cell receptor (beta chain) comes out of a study of shared clonotypes between healthy human individuals. The CDR3 loop spans 13 amino acids. V lost 6 bases and J 0 bases, leaving 6 bases between the germline ends. Per the germline V gene, CDR1 is MDHEN and CDR2 is SYDVKM. Repertoires were generated with immunoSEQ multiplex PCR, while TCRdb's copy carries only in-frame clones and drops some. The table lists about 480,000 clones, 60% to 80% of them singletons. The chain recombines TRBV28 with TRBJ1-3; unclear D gene. The material sequenced was PBMCs. The TCR sequence derives from a middle-aged woman in good health. Some clones in this sample may be carry-over from other donors' samples. The CDR3 here is CASSILSGNTIYF. DNA for the CDR3: TGTGCCAGCAGCATACTCTCTGGAAACACCATATATTTT. Full variable domain (rest looked up from reference TRBV28 and TRBJ1-3): DVKVTQSSRYLVKRTGEKVFLECVQDMDHENMFWYRQDPGLGLRLIYFSYDVKMKEKGDIPEGYSVSREKKERFSLILESASTNQTSMYLCASSILSGNTIYFGEGSWLTVV.